This T cell receptor (beta chain) came from a study of shared clonotypes between healthy human individuals. V lost 4 bases to trimming and J lost 2 bases, with 15 bases between them. CDR3 length: 15 amino acids. CDR1 and CDR2 from the germline V gene are SGHRS and YFSETQ. With regard to this clone: What it recognizes is unknown.

Free of recent acute infections or vaccinations, the donors were healthy HIV-negative adults. Study-level points and caveats: Deeper or shallower sequencing was expected to change how clonotypes are shared among donors. Sharing across four donors was highest in naive CD4 (roughly 5%) and lowest in memory CD8 (roughly 0.4%).

Some clones are missing from TCRdb's copy, which holds only in-frame ones; the method was immunoSEQ multiplex PCR. Here the sample spans approximately 940,000 clones, 70% to 85% being singletons. The J gene is TRBJ1-1, the V gene TRBV5-1; TRBD1 might be the D (6 bases). The sequenced sample was memory CD4+ T cells sorted from blood. Regarding subset: CD45RA-negative fraction. This TCR derives from a man between 18 and 35 years old in good health. The CDR3 DNA is TGCGCCAGCAGCATACAGGGAACCTTTAACACTGAAGCTTTCTTT. It specifies CASSIQGTFNTEAFF. The full variable domain, in which reference TRBV5-1 and TRBJ1-1 provide the parts outside the CDR3, is KAGVTQTPRYLIKTRGQQVTLSCSPISGHRSVSWYQQTPGQGLQFLFEYFSETQRNKGNFPGRFSGRQFSNSRSEMNVSTLELGDSALYLCASSIQGTFNTEAFFGQGTRLTVV.